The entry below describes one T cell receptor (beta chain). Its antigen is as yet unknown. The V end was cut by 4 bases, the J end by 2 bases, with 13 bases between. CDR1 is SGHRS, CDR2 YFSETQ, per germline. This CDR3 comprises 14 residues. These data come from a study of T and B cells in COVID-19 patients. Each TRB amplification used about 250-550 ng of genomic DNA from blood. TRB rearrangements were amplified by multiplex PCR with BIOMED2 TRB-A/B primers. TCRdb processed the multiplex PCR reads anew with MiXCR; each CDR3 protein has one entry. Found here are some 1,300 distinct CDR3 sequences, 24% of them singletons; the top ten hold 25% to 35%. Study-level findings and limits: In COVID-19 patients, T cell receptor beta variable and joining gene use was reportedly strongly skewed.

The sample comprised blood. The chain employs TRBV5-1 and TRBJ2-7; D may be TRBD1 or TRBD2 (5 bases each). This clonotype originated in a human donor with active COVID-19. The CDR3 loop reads CASSPGPDAYEQYF. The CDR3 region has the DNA TGCGCCAGCAGCCCGGGGCCTGACGCCTACGAGCAGTACTTC.